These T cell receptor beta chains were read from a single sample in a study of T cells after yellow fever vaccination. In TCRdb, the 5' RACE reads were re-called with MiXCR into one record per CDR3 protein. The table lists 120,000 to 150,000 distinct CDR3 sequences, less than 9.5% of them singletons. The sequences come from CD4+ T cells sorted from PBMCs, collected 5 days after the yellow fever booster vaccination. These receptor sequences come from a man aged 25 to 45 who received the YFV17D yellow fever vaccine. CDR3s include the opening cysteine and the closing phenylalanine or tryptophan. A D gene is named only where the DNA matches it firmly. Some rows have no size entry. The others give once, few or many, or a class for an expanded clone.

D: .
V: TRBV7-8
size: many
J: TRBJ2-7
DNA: TGTGCCAGCAGCTTAGATCCTCTTCCCCTCTACGAGCAGTACTTC
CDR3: CASSLDPLPLYEQYF

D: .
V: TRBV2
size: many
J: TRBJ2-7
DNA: TGTGCCAGCAGTGAAGAGGCAGGTGCCCCCTACGAGCAGTACTTC
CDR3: CASSEEAGAPYEQYF

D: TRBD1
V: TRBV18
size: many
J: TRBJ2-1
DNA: TGTGCCAGCTCACCGGACAGGGCTAACAATGAGCAGTTCTTC
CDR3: CASSPDRANNEQFF

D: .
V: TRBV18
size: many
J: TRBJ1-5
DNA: TGTGCCAGCTCACCTCGGGGGGGCCGGCCCCAGCATTTT
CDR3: CASSPRGGRPQHF

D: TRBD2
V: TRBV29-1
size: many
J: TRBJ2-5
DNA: TGCAGCGTCGGTGGCGGGGGAGAGACCCAGTACTTC
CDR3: CSVGGGGETQYF

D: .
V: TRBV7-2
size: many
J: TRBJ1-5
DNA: TGTGCCAGCAGCTTAGAATATAGGGGAGGGCCCCAGCATTTT
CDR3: CASSLEYRGGPQHF

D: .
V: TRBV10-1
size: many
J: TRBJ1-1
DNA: TGCGCCAGCAGTGAGTCCTGGAACACTGAAGCTTTCTTT
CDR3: CASSESWNTEAFF

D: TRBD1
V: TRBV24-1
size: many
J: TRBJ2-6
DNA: TGTGCCACTAGTCAGGGGGCGGTCGGGGCCAACGTCCTGACTTTC
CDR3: CATSQGAVGANVLTF

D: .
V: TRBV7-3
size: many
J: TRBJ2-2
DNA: TGTGCCAGCGGGATTGCCGGGGAGCTGTTTTTT
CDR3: CASGIAGELFF

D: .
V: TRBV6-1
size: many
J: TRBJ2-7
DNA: TGTGCCAGCAGCCCGAGCGGGACAAAATCCTACGAGCAGTACTTC
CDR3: CASSPSGTKSYEQYF

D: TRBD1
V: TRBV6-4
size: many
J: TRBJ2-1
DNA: TGTGCCAGCAGTGTAGGACAGGGGGGTTACAATGAGCAGTTCTTC
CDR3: CASSVGQGGYNEQFF

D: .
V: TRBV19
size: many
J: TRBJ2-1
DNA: TGTGCCAGTAGTAGGGGCCGGGACAATTTGTACAATGAGCAGTTCTTC
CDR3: CASSRGRDNLYNEQFF

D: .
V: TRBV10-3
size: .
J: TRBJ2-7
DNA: TGTGCCATCAGTGAGTCATGGGGATCCTACGAGCAGTACTTC
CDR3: CAISESWGSYEQYF

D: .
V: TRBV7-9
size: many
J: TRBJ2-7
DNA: TGTGCCAGCAGCTTACCATCTGGCGTCGAGCAGTACTTC
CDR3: CASSLPSGVEQYF

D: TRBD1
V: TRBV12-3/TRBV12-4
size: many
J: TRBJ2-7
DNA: TGTGCCAGCAGCCTGGGGACAGCCGCCGAGCAGTACTTC
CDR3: CASSLGTAAEQYF

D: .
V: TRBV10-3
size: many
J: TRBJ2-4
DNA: TGTGCCATCAGTCCCACCGGACTTGGCACGCTTCTAGCCAAAAACATTCAGTACTTC
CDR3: CAISPTGLGTLLAKNIQYF

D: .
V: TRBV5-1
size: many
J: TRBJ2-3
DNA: TGCGCCAGCAACTTAGGGGCTCAGGGATACACAGATACGCAGTATTTT
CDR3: CASNLGAQGYTDTQYF

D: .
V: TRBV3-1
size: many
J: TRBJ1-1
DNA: TGTGCCAGCAGCCAAGGCGAACTTTTGAACACTGAAGCTTTCTTT
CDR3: CASSQGELLNTEAFF

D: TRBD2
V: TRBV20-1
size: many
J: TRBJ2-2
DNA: TGCAGTGCGGTAGCGGGAGTTTACACCGGGGAGCTGTTTTTT
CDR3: CSAVAGVYTGELFF

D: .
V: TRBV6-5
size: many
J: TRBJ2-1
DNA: TGTGCCAGCAGTGCATCCGGGGGTCAGTTCTTC
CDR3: CASSASGGQFF

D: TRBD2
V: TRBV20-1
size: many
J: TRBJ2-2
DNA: TGCAGTGCCAAGCCGAGCGGGAGCGGTATTAGCGGGGAGCTGTTTTTT
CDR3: CSAKPSGSGISGELFF

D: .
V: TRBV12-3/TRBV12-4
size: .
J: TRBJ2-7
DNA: TGTGCCAGCAGTTTAACGGCCGCAAGGCAGTACTTC
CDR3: CASSLTAARQYF

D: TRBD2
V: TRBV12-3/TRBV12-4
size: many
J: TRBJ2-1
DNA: TGTGCCAGCAGAAAGGAGGCGGGAGGGCCCGGTGAGCAGTTCTTC
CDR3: CASRKEAGGPGEQFF

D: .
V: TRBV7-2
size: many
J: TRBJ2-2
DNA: TGTGCCAGCAGCCCAGTAGCGGCAGGGGGAACCGGGGAGCTGTTTTTT
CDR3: CASSPVAAGGTGELFF

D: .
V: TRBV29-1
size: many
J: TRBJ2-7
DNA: TGCAGCGTTGTCCCCCCGGACAGGCCGGGAGGCGAGCAGTACTTC
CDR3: CSVVPPDRPGGEQYF

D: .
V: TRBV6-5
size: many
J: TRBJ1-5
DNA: TGTGCCAGCATCGAAACCGGGGGACCCGGGCCCCAGCATTTT
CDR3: CASIETGGPGPQHF

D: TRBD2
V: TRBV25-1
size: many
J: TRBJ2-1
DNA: TGTGCCAGCAGTGCTTTAAGCGGGAGGCCGATGTTCTTC
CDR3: CASSALSGRPMFF

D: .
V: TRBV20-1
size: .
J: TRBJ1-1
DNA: TGCAGTGCTACTGGGACGGCGAACACTGAAGCTTTCTTT
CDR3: CSATGTANTEAFF

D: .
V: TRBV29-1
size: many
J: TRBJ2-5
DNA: TGCAGCGTTGGTTCTATCCAAGAGACCCAGTACTTC
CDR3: CSVGSIQETQYF

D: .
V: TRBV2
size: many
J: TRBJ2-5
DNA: TGTGCCAGCAGATCTAACCAAGAGACCCAGTACTTC
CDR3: CASRSNQETQYF

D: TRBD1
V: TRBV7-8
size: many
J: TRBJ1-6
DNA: TGTGCCAGCAGCTTAGGGGACAGGGGGTCGGGTAATTCACCCCTCCACTTT
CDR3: CASSLGDRGSGNSPLHF

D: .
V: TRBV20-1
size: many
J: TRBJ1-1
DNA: TGCAGTGCTTGGTTGCAGAAAGCTTTCTTT
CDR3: CSAWLQKAFF

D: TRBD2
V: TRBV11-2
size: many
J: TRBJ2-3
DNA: TGTGCCAGCAGCTTAGATCTCGCGGGAGGTACAGATACGCAGTATTTT
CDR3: CASSLDLAGGTDTQYF

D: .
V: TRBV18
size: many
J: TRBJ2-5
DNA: TGTGCCAGCTCACCACGCGGCGGCCCCAGTGGAGAGACCCAGTACTTC
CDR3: CASSPRGGPSGETQYF

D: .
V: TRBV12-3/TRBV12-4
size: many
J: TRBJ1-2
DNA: TGTGCCAGCAGTTTACCGTGGCACGCTAGCTCCTATGGCTACACCTTC
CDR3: CASSLPWHASSYGYTF

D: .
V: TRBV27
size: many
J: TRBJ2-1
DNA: TGTGCCAGCAGTCCCTTGTCTAGCGTGAATGAGCAGTTCTTC
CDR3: CASSPLSSVNEQFF

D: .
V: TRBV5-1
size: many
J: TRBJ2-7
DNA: TGCGCCAGCGGACCAGGGGACTCCTACGAGCAGTACTTC
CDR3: CASGPGDSYEQYF

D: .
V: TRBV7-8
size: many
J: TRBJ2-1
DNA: TGTGCCAGCACCAACCTCGGGACCCAACCGTTCTTC
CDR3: CASTNLGTQPFF

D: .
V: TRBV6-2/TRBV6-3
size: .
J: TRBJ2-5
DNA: TGTGCCAGCAACCCCGTGACAGAGGAGTTTAGAAAGACCCAGTACTTC
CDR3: CASNPVTEEFRKTQYF

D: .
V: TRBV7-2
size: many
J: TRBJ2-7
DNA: TGTGCCAGCAGCCGGGGGGGACAGCTCTACGAGCAGTACTTC
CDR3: CASSRGGQLYEQYF

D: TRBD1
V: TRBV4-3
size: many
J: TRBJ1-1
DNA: TGCGCCAGCAGCCAAGATCGGCAGGGGGGCACTGAAGCTTTCTTT
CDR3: CASSQDRQGGTEAFF

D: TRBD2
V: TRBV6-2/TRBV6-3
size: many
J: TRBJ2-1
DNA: TGTGCCAGCAGGGCGGGAGCCTACAATGAGCAGTTCTTC
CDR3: CASRAGAYNEQFF

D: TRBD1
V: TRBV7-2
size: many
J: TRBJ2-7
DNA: TGTGCCAGCAGCCCAGGGGGACAGCGCTACGAGCAGTACTTC
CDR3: CASSPGGQRYEQYF

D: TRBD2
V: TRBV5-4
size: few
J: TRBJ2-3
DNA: TGTGCCAGCAGCGCGGGGGCTAGCGGGAAAACAGATACGCAGTATTTT
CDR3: CASSAGASGKTDTQYF

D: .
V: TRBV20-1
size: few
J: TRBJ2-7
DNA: TGCAGTGCCATCGGCGGTCTTACCTACGAGCAGTACTTC
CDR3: CSAIGGLTYEQYF

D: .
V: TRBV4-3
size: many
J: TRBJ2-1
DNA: TGCGCCAGCAGCCACGCCTTTCGGGTTAGGGGTGGCAATGAGCAGTTCTTC
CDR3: CASSHAFRVRGGNEQFF

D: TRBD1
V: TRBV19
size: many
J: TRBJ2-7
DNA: TGTGCCAGTAGTGCCCCGGGACAGGGGTCCTACGAGCAGTACTTC
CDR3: CASSAPGQGSYEQYF